Presented here are 23 T cell receptor beta chains from one specimen sequenced in a study of liver allograft versus peripheral blood T cells. In the study overall: Comparing T cell receptor repertoires in transplanted livers with those in recipients' peripheral blood was part of the design.

TCRdb analysed the reads with MiXCR anew, one entry per CDR3 protein. The table has approximately 15,000 distinct CDR3 sequences, 20% to 25% seen once. Receptors were obtained from a human patient who had a liver transplant. Some of the T cells may derive from the graft donor.

A few counts support this clonotype. The chain has TRBV7-2 and TRBJ1-4; 8 nucleotides line up with TRBD1. CDR3 size: 16 residues. V was clipped by 4 bases and J by 8 bases; unmatched bases: 12. Germline V CDR1 and CDR2: SGHTA, FQGNSA. The CDR3 sequence: CASSWGGDRGREKLFF. The CDR3 DNA reads TGTGCCAGCAGCTGGGGCGGTGACAGGGGAAGAGAAAAACTGTTTTTT.

This clonotype has a count of ten or more. V gene TRBV6-1 combines with J gene TRBJ1-2, with D uncertain. Trimming cost V 2 bases and J 8 bases, with 12 bases left between them. The CDR3 spans 13 residues. Germline-derived CDR1 and CDR2 are MNHNS and SASEGT. For the CDR3, the DNA is TGTGCCAGCAGTGAAACCCACGTGGCCGGCTACACCTTC. Encoded protein: CASSETHVAGYTF.

V is TRBV10-3 and J is TRBJ1-5; TRBD1 agrees at 9 bases. The CDR3 loop spans 14 amino acids. Germline CDR1 reads ENHRY; CDR2 reads SYGVKD. J gave up 6 bases and V 6 bases, and 6 bases lay outside the gene matches. The CDR3 here is CAISGQGPGQPQHF. CDR3 nucleotide sequence: TGTGCCATCAGCGGACAGGGGCCCGGTCAGCCCCAGCATTTT.

This clonotype occurred a few times. The V and J genes are TRBV19 and TRBJ2-1; 10 nucleotides line up with TRBD2. The CDR3 is made up of 16 amino acids. Per germline, CDR1 LNHDA and CDR2 SQIVND (reference sequence). J gave up 4 bases and V 5 bases, and 8 bases lay outside the gene matches. DNA of the CDR3: TGTGCCAGTAGTGCCGATAGCGGGGGGCCGTACAATGAGCAGTTCTTC. Its protein is CASSADSGGPYNEQFF.

The rearrangement joins TRBV28 to TRBJ2-7; D tentatively reads TRBD1 or TRBD2 (5 bases each). V was shortened by 8 bases and J by 5 bases, with 16 bases between the two germline ends. The germline CDR1 and CDR2 sequences are MDHEN and SYDVKM. The CDR3 is made up of 13 amino acids. Here the CDR3 DNA reads TGTGCCAGCTCCAACACTATGGGGGACGAGCAGTACTTC. Its protein is CASSNTMGDEQYF.

This clonotype occurred a few times. The rearrangement uses TRBV30 and TRBJ1-3, with D perhaps TRBD1 (5 bases). This CDR3 has 14 amino acids. In germline, CDR1 is GTSNPN, CDR2 SVGIG (reference sequence). Trimming removed 5 bases from V and 0 bases from J, with 11 bases in between. CDR3 nucleotides: TGTGCCTGGGGGGACGGGACCTCTGGAAACACCATATATTTT. Encoded protein: CAWGDGTSGNTIYF.

The table lists this clonotype with a few counts. V and J are TRBV7-2 and TRBJ2-1, with TRBD1 identical over 8 bases. Germline loops: CDR1 SGHTA, CDR2 FQGNSA. The CDR3 is 14 amino acids. V shed 5 bases and J 6 bases; nucleotides not matched to a gene: 6. The CDR3 coding sequence is TGTGCCAGCAGCCCCCGGACAGGGTTCAATGAGCAGTTCTTC. It translates to CASSPRTGFNEQFF.

The genes are TRBV6-5 and TRBJ2-4, with D perhaps matching TRBD2 (6 bases). CDR1 is MNHEY and CDR2 is SVGAGI in the germline V gene. The CDR3 sequence is 13 residues long. Trimming took 5 bases from V and 5 from J, leaving 10 bases between them. CDR3 protein: CASSLGGENIQYF. The CDR3, as DNA: TGTGCCAGCAGTCTCGGCGGGGAAAACATTCAGTACTTC.

This chain uses TRBV6-2 or TRBV6-3 with TRBJ2-4; 9 bases line up with TRBD2. The germline gives CDR1 MNHEY, CDR2 SVGEGT. The CDR3 sequence is 13 residues long. V shed 4 bases and J 9 bases; nucleotides not matched to a gene: 4. The CDR3 sequence: CASSLAGEGIQYF. The CDR3 nucleotides are TGTGCCAGCAGTTTAGCGGGAGAAGGCATTCAGTACTTC.

At least ten counts were recorded for this clonotype. V gene TRBV29-1 combines with J gene TRBJ1-1; TRBD1 might be the D (5 bases). V dropped 3 bases and J dropped 0 bases, with 20 bases sitting between them. The CDR3 spans 17 residues. The germline gives CDR1 SQVTM, CDR2 ANQGSEA. CDR3 coding DNA: TGCAGCGTTGACATTCGGGGCGCGGCGCCCCTGAACACTGAAGCTTTCTTT. Amino acid sequence: CSVDIRGAAPLNTEAFF.

The rearrangement joins TRBV9 to TRBJ1-2; D might be TRBD1 (6 bases). Trimming removed 0 bases from V and 4 bases from J, with 16 bases in between. The CDR3 sequence is 16 residues long. Germline values: CDR1 SGDLS, CDR2 YYNGEE. The CDR3 protein is CASSVGGAGASYGYTF. In DNA form, the CDR3 reads TGTGCCAGCAGCGTAGGTGGGGCAGGGGCGTCCTATGGCTACACCTTC. Full variable domain (missing parts from reference TRBV9 and TRBJ1-2): DSGVTQTPKHLITATGQRVTLRCSPRSGDLSVYWYQQSLDQGLQFLIQYYNGEERAKGNILERFSAQQFPDLHSELNLSSLELGDSALYFCASSVGGAGASYGYTFGSGTRLTVV.

This clonotype is medium-sized. The chain couples TRBV29-1 to TRBJ1-4; unclear D gene. This CDR3 has 16 residues. Per the germline V gene, CDR1 is SQVTM and CDR2 is ANQGSEA. V lost 0 bases and J 0 bases, leaving 11 bases between the germline ends. This chain's CDR3 is CSVEDDCFTTNEKLFF. The DNA for the CDR3 is TGCAGCGTTGAAGACGACTGCTTCACAACTAATGAAAAACTGTTTTTT.

This chain uses TRBV9 with TRBJ2-5; TRBD2 matches at 9 bases. The germline gives CDR1 SGDLS, CDR2 YYNGEE. V shed 4 bases and J 1 base; nucleotides not matched to a gene: 8. The CDR3 has 16 amino acids. DNA for the CDR3: TGTGCCAGCAGCTCTCTCCCGACTAGCGGCCAAGAGACCCAGTACTTC. This codes for CASSSLPTSGQETQYF.

The sample holds a few counts of this clonotype. The rearrangement links TRBV7-2 to TRBJ2-6, with D tentatively TRBD1 or TRBD2 (5 bases each). The V end was cut by 3 bases, the J end by 4 bases, with 10 bases between. CDR1 and CDR2 from the germline V gene are SGHTA and FQGNSA. This CDR3 has 15 residues. The CDR3, as DNA: TGTGCCAGCAGCTTCTCCGGGGCCGGGGCCAACGTCCTGACTTTC. Its translation is CASSFSGAGANVLTF. Together with reference TRBV7-2 and TRBJ2-6, the CDR3 gives the full variable domain: GAGVSQSPSNKVTEKGKDVELRCDPISGHTALYWYRQSLGQGLEFLIYFQGNSAPDKSGLPSDRFSAERTGGSVSTLTIQRTQQEDSAVYLCASSFSGAGANVLTFGAGSRLTVL.

This clonotype was seen more than once but under ten times. The chain employs TRBV6-5 and TRBJ1-6, with a tentative D call TRBD1 (5 bases). This CDR3 region has 13 residues. In germline, CDR1 is MNHEY, CDR2 SVGAGI. The V end lost 5 bases, the J end lost 10 bases, and 12 bases lay between the germline ends. In DNA form, the CDR3 reads TGTGCCAGCAGTAGAGAGGGACGATCACCCCTCCACTTT. Its translation is CASSREGRSPLHF.

This clonotype is termed medium-sized. V is TRBV6-5 and J is TRBJ1-1; D not resolved. CDR1 is MNHEY and CDR2 is SVGAGI in the germline V gene. Trimming removed 5 bases from V and 4 bases from J, with 11 bases in between. The CDR3 has 13 residues. The DNA of the CDR3 is TGTGCCAGCAGTGAGCCCTTGGGCACTGAAGCTTTCTTT. Residues: CASSEPLGTEAFF.

A few counts support this clonotype. V gene TRBV6-5 combines with J gene TRBJ2-7; 10 positions agree with TRBD1. Germline V gene sequence: CDR1 MNHEY, CDR2 SVGAGI. Trimming at V came to 6 bases and at J to 5 bases, leaving 7 bases not matched to a gene. The CDR3 has 14 amino acids. The CDR3 DNA reads as TGTGCCAGCAGGAGGGGACAGGGGTGGAACGAGCAGTACTTC. Translating gives CASRRGQGWNEQYF.

This chain links TRBV20-1 with TRBJ1-1; the D is unclear. This CDR3 contains 13 residues. The V and J ends lost 3 bases and 3 bases respectively, with 11 bases between them. In germline, CDR1 is DFQATT, CDR2 SNEGSKA (reference sequence). Here the CDR3 reads CSASTRWDTEAFF. CDR3 bases: TGCAGTGCTAGTACCAGGTGGGACACTGAAGCTTTCTTT.

This clonotype is judged medium-sized. J is TRBJ2-3 and V is TRBV18, with no clear D. The CDR3 consists of 16 residues. Between the trimmed V and J ends, which lost 3 bases and 1 base, there was a span of 14 bases. Germline CDR1 is KGHSH and CDR2 is LQKENI. CDR3 amino acids: CASSPLPGIRTDTQYF. CDR3 DNA: TGTGCCAGCTCACCTCTCCCAGGAATACGCACAGATACGCAGTATTTT.

The chain's CDR3 is CASSVTGGYQPQHF. The CDR3 DNA follows: TGTGCCAGCAGTGTAACCGGGGGGTATCAGCCCCAGCATTTT. The chain carries TRBV7-2 and TRBJ1-5, with D tentatively TRBD1 (5 bases). Germline assignment: CDR1 SGHTA and CDR2 FQGNSA. There are 14 residues in the CDR3. Trimming stripped 6 bases from V and 5 bases from J, with 14 bases between.

J is TRBJ2-2 and V is TRBV7-9; D not resolved. The CDR3 loop spans 12 amino acids. Germline V CDR1 and CDR2: SEHNR, FQNEAQ (reference sequence). The V gene lost 5 bases and the J gene lost 1 base, with 2 bases spanning the gap. In DNA, the CDR3 is TGTGCCAGCAGCGAGAACACCGGGGAGCTGTTTTTT. It encodes CASSENTGELFF. Supplemented by reference TRBV7-9 and TRBJ2-2, the full variable domain reads DTGVSQNPRHKITKRGQNVTFRCDPISEHNRLYWYRQTLGQGPEFLTYFQNEAQLEKSRLLSDRFSAERPKGSFSTLEIQRTEQGDSAMYLCASSENTGELFFGEGSRLTVL.

The chain recombines TRBV5-4 with TRBJ2-5, with 12 bases matching TRBD2. Germline assignment: CDR1 SGHNT and CDR2 YYREEE (reference sequence). J gave up 4 bases and V 0 bases, and 4 bases lay outside the gene matches. This CDR3 has 16 amino acids. In DNA form, the CDR3 reads TGTGCCAGCAGCTTGGTAACTAGCGGGAGGAGAGAGACCCAGTACTTC. As protein: CASSLVTSGRRETQYF.

V is TRBV5-6 and J is TRBJ2-3; maybe TRBD2 (5 bases). There are 17 residues in the CDR3. Trimming removed 0 bases at V and 2 bases at J, with 16 bases between. CDR1 and CDR2 from the germline V gene are SGHDT and YYEEEE. This CDR3 reads CASSLVRANLLTDTQYF. The CDR3 DNA follows: TGTGCCAGCAGCTTGGTGCGGGCCAACCTCCTCACAGATACGCAGTATTTT.